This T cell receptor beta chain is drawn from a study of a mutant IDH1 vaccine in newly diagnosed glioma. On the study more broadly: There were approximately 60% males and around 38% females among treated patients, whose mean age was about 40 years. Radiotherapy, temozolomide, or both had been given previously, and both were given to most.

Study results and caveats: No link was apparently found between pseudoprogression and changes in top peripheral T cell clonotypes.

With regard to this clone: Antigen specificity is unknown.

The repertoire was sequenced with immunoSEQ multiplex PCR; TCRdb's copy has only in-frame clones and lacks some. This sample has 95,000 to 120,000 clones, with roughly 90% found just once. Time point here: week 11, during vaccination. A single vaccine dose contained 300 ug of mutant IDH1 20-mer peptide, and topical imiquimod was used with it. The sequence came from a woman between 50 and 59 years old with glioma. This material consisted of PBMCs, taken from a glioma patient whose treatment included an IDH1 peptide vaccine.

CDR3 coding DNA: TGTGCCAGTAGTATGACTAGCGGATACTACGAGCAGTACTTC. It translates to CASSMTSGYYEQYF. The V call is TRBV19, the J call TRBJ2-7, with 9 bases that match TRBD2. CDR1 is LNHDA, CDR2 SQIVND, per germline (reference sequence). The length of the CDR3 is 14 residues. V was clipped by 3 bases and J by 3 bases; unmatched bases: 3.